This section outlines one TCR beta chain sequence together with its context. Antigen unknown. Into CD45RA+ naive and CD45RA-negative memory subsets, the CD4+ cells were split. These data belong to a study of shared clonotypes between healthy human individuals. Across the whole study: Donor composition was two women and a few men, aged 18 to 49. Study-level points and caveats: Depth of sequencing was expected to influence donor clonotype sharing.

The CDR3 runs 15 residues. CDR1 is LNHNV and CDR2 is YYDKDF in the germline V gene (reference sequence). With 1 base clipped from V and 4 bases from J, the junction kept 3 bases outside the gene matches. When replicate PCRs were run on sorted subsets, they used approximately 210 ng DNA, tens of thousands of T cell genomes. Repertoires were generated with immunoSEQ multiplex PCR, while TCRdb's copy carries only in-frame clones and drops some. The data hold over a million clones, with more than 95% observed a single time. The clonotype comes from a young man in good health. The chain joins TRBV15 to TRBJ1-2; TRBD1 aligns across 10 bases. The sequencing sample was made of naive CD4+ T cells sorted from blood. Subset meaning: CD45RA+ positively selected. CDR3 loop: CATSRVTGGAYGYTF. Written as DNA, the CDR3 is TGTGCCACCAGCAGAGTGACAGGGGGCGCCTATGGCTACACCTTC.